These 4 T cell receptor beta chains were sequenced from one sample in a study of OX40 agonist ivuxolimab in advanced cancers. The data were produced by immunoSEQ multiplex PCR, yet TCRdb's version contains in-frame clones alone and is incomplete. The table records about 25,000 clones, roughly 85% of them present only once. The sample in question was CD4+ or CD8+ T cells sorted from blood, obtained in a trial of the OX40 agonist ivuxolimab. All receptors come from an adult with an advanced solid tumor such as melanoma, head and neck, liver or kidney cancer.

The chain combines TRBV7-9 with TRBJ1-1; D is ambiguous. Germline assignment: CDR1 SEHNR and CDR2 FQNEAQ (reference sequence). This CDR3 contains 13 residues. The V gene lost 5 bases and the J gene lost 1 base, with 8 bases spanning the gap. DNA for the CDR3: TGTGCCAGCAGCCCGGGCTCGAACACTGAAGCTTTCTTT. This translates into CASSPGSNTEAFF.

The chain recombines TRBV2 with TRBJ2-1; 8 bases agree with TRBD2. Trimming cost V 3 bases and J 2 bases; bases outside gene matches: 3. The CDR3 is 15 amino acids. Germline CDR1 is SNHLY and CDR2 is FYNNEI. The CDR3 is CASSEGLVAYNEQFF. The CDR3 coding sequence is TGTGCCAGCAGTGAGGGACTAGTTGCCTACAATGAGCAGTTCTTC. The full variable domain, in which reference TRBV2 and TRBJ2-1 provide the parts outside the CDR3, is EPEVTQTPSHQVTQMGQEVILRCVPISNHLYFYWYRQILGQKVEFLVSFYNNEISEKSEIFDDQFSVERPDGSNFTLKIRSTKLEDSAMYFCASSEGLVAYNEQFFGPGTRLTVL.

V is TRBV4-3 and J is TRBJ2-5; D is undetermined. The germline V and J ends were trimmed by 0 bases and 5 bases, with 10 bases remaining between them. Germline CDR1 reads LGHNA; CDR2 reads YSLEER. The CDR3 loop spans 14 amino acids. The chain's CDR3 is CASSQDTSSETQYF. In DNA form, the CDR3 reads TGCGCCAGCAGCCAAGACACGAGTTCGGAGACCCAGTACTTC.

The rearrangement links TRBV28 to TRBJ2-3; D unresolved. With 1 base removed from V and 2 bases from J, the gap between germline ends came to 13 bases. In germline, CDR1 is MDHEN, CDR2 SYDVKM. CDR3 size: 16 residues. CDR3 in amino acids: CASSLYVSSTTDTQYF. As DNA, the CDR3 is TGTGCCAGCAGTTTATATGTCAGCTCAACCACAGATACGCAGTATTTT.